A selection of T cell receptor beta chains follows, all from one sample in a study of blood T cells in healthy people across ages. Via MiXCR, TCRdb re-called the 5' RACE reads, giving one row per CDR3 protein. In the table there are roughly 800,000 distinct CDR3 sequences, 55% to 70% of which are singletons. What was sequenced was blood. The origin of the receptors is a man aged 25 to 40 in good health. The CDR3 runs from the conserved cysteine through the conserved F or W. Fields, in order: V gene, CDR3 protein.

TRBV11-3	CASSLDQADEQFF
TRBV7-9	CASSRTPDIQYF
TRBV6-2/TRBV6-3	CASSYSEETQFF
TRBV20-1	CGASQGTGTVMVSSPLHF
TRBV20-1	CSALEAGVAKNIQYF
TRBV10-3	CAISESGRAGVEYEQYF
TRBV29-1	CSVDGGASYEQYF
TRBV3-1	CASSQVTADTQYF
TRBV20-1	CSASHRSGTGLYEQYF
TRBV7-2	CASSLQWAKPGRIHEQYF
TRBV28	CASSLVGKPSYNEQFF
TRBV20-1	CSAPWASGFGEQFF
TRBV7-6	CASSPQQGEQFF
TRBV20-1	CSARGTSGRAIYEQYF
TRBV7-2	CASSLVGRNSPLHF
TRBV28	CASSPLRRDYYNEQFF
TRBV7-2	CASSSNPRGSSTDTQYF
TRBV6-1	CASSDHGGRLYEQYF
TRBV5-5	CASSLGEVRSYHGYTF
TRBV2	CASSITTDTQYF
TRBV15	CATSRRQQETQYF
TRBV7-3	CASSMGQENYGYTF
TRBV15	CATSRVAPGAYGYTF
TRBV7-2	CASSPNGGILREQYF
TRBV11-2	CASSLAIEQFF
TRBV24-1	CATSASTGNNEQFF
TRBV7-2	CASSLAAGSYEQYF
TRBV2	CASTPERSYNSPLHF
TRBV15	CATSVQTSGSRNEQFF
TRBV15	CATSRDLAGADNEQYF
TRBV5-1	CASSLVGGEQETQYF
TRBV7-3	CASSLNLGTEAFF
TRBV7-9	CASSLGGLLGTEAFF
TRBV6-6	CASSNSFEQFF
TRBV9	CASSVDITDTQYF
TRBV20-1	CSPGGASGDTQYF
TRBV5-1	CASSPGSGRRETQYF
TRBV28	CAAGQIYEQYF
TRBV20-1	CSASVLDTQYF
TRBV12-3/TRBV12-4	CASALYEQYF
TRBV7-9	CASRSGGDGYTF
TRBV10-3	CAISDREDTQYF
TRBV15	CATSRDRGTVGGNEQYF
TRBV10-3	CAIMDRGASYEQYF
TRBV20-1	CSARIGTVQETQYF
TRBV3-1	CASSTGLAGTYEQYF